The rows below give T cell receptor beta chains drawn from one sample of a study of blood T cell repertoires in COVID-19. TCRdb keeps only in-frame clones here, not all; method: immunoSEQ multiplex PCR. The data contain 150,000 to 200,000 clones, over 70% of them singletons. The source material was PBMCs or T cells enriched from blood (not recorded which). Receptors originate from a man in his sixties who had been exposed to COVID-19. Both conserved end residues are part of each CDR3. Each record gives: clone size, V gene, D gene, J gene, CDR3 DNA, CDR3 protein. D genes are given only for firm matches. Part of the rows lack a size; the others show once, few, many or a class for expanded clones.

once	TRBV7-9	TRBD1	TRBJ2-7	TGTGCCAGCAGCTCTACAGGGGGTCCGGCCTACGAGCAGTACTTC	CASSSTGGPAYEQYF
NA	TRBV6-1	NA	TRBJ2-6	TGTGCCAGCAGTGAGTACTCTGGGGCCAACGTCCTGACTTTC	CASSEYSGANVLTF
NA	TRBV9	NA	TRBJ2-5	TGTGCCAGCAGCCGCTATCTAGTCACAGAGACCCAGTACTTC	CASSRYLVTETQYF
NA	TRBV9	TRBD2	TRBJ2-1	TGTGCCAGCAGCGTAGCTCAGGGACTAGCGGGAGAAGATGAGCAGTTCTTC	CASSVAQGLAGEDEQFF
NA	TRBV6-5	NA	TRBJ2-3	TGTGCCAGCAAAGGACTGCCAACTAGCACAGATACGCAGTATTTT	CASKGLPTSTDTQYF
few	TRBV27	NA	TRBJ1-1	TGTGCCAGCAGCCCGGGTACTGAAGCTTTCTTT	CASSPGTEAFF
NA	TRBV9	NA	TRBJ2-2	TGTGCCAGCAGCCGTCGGGGAGCGGCGAACACCGGGGAGCTGTTTTTT	CASSRRGAANTGELFF
NA	TRBV5-1	NA	TRBJ2-7	TGCGCCAGCACCCCGAACCCAGGGTCGTACGAGCAGTACTTC	CASTPNPGSYEQYF
NA	TRBV7-6	TRBD1	TRBJ1-1	TGTGCCAGCAGCCTTAACACAGGGGGCAAAAACACTGAAGCTTTCTTT	CASSLNTGGKNTEAFF
NA	TRBV5-4	TRBD1	TRBJ2-7	TGTGCCAGCAGCTGGACAGGGTCGAGATCCTACGAGCAGTACTTC	CASSWTGSRSYEQYF
NA	TRBV3-1/TRBV3-2	NA	TRBJ1-1	TGTGCCAGCAGCCAAGGGGGGGCTGAAGCTTTCTTT	CASSQGGAEAFF
NA	TRBV18	NA	TRBJ1-1	TGTGCCAGCTCACCTTTGCAGGGTGCCAGTACTGAAGCTTTCTTT	CASSPLQGASTEAFF
NA	TRBV29-1	NA	TRBJ1-4	TGCAGCGCCCGGGGTGCAACTAATGAAAAACTGTTTTTT	CSARGATNEKLFF
NA	TRBV5-1	NA	TRBJ2-2	TGCGCCAGCAGCAGGAGTGGCCAGGGCTCGAACACCGGGGAGCTGTTTTTT	CASSRSGQGSNTGELFF
NA	TRBV28	TRBD2	TRBJ2-1	TGTGCCAGCAGTTTTCTAGCGGGACTCCACAATGAGCAGTTCTTC	CASSFLAGLHNEQFF
few	TRBV7-9	TRBD1	TRBJ2-7	TGTGCCAGCAGCCCAACGCCGGGGACAGGGAGGCACGAGCAGTACTTC	CASSPTPGTGRHEQYF
NA	TRBV2	TRBD1	TRBJ1-4	TGTGCCAGCACCTATTATCAGGGGGGTCCTAATGAAAAACTGTTTTTT	CASTYYQGGPNEKLFF
few	TRBV12-3/TRBV12-4	NA	TRBJ2-5	TGTGCCAGCAGCCGAACCCGGGAGACCCAGTACTTC	CASSRTRETQYF
NA	TRBV6-4	NA	TRBJ2-7	TGTGCCAGCCGATATACTAGCACCTACGAGCAGTACTTC	CASRYTSTYEQYF
NA	TRBV4-3	TRBD1	TRBJ2-2	TGCGCCAGCAGCCAACTCCCCGGGACAGGGGTATCGTTTGAGCTGTTTTTT	CASSQLPGTGVSFELFF
NA	TRBV4-3	NA	TRBJ2-7	TGCGCCAGCAGCTTTTCGGGGACGGGAGAGTCCTACGAGCAGTACTTC	CASSFSGTGESYEQYF
NA	TRBV7-2	TRBD1	TRBJ2-7	TGTGCCAGCAGCTCGGATTCCGGGACAGGCTCCTACGAGCAGTACTTC	CASSSDSGTGSYEQYF
NA	TRBV19	NA	TRBJ1-3	TGTGCCACCCAGCAGGACAGATTCTCTGGAAACACCATATATTTT	CATQQDRFSGNTIYF
NA	TRBV28	TRBD2	TRBJ2-1	TGTGCCAGCAGTTTGGGGGTTGGTGGCGGGAGGGTTGGAAATGAGCAGTTCTTC	CASSLGVGGGRVGNEQFF
NA	TRBV5-5	TRBD1	TRBJ2-7	TGTGCCAGCAGGGGGACAGGGGGCTCCTACGAGCAGTACTTC	CASRGTGGSYEQYF
NA	TRBV28	NA	TRBJ2-3	TGTGCCAGCAGCCTAGAATACCCGGATACGCAGTATTTT	CASSLEYPDTQYF
many	TRBV5-1	NA	TRBJ1-1	TGCGCCAGCAGCCCGGCGGGGGGGGCGAACACTGAAGCTTTCTTT	CASSPAGGANTEAFF
NA	TRBV7-3	NA	TRBJ1-6	TGTGCCAGCGCTACCCGAACCTCGGGTTCACCCCTCCACTTT	CASATRTSGSPLHF
NA	TRBV4-3	TRBD2	TRBJ2-1	TGCGCCAGCAGCCAACAAGCGGGAGGCTCCTACAATGAGCAGTTCTTC	CASSQQAGGSYNEQFF
NA	TRBV19	NA	TRBJ2-3	TGTGCCAGTAGTACGGCGGGACTTATAGATACGCAGTATTTT	CASSTAGLIDTQYF
NA	TRBV11-3	TRBD2	TRBJ2-2	TGTGCCACCTCCGAGCTAGCGGGAGCCACCGGGGAGCTGTTTTTT	CATSELAGATGELFF
NA	TRBV7-9	TRBD1	TRBJ2-1	TGTGCCAGCAGCACCACCGGGACAGCGAGAAATGAGCAGTTCTTC	CASSTTGTARNEQFF